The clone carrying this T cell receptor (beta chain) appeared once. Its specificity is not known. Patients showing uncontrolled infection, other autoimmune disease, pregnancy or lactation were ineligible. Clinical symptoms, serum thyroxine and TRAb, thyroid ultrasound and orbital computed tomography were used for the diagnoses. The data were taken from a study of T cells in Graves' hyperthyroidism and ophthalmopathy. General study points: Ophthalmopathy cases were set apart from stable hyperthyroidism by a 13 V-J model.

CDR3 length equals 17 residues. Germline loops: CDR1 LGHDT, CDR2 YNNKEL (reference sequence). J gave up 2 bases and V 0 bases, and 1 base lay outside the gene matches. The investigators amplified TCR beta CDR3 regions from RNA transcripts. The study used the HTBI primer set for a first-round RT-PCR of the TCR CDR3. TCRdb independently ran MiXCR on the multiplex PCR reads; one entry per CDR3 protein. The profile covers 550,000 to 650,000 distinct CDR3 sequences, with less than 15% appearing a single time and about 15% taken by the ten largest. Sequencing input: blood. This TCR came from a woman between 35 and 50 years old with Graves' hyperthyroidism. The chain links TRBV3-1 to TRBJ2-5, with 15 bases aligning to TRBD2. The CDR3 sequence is CASSQDGTSGRQETQYF. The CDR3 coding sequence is TGTGCCAGCAGCCAAGATGGGACTAGCGGGAGGCAAGAGACCCAGTACTTC.